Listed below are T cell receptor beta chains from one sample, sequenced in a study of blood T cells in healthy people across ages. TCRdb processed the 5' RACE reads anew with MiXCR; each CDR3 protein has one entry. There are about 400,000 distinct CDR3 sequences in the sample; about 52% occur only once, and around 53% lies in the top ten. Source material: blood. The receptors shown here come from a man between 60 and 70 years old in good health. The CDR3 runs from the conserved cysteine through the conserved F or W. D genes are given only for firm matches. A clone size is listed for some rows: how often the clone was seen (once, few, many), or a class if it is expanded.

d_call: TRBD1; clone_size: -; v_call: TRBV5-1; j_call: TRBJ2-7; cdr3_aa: CASSLTTGDEQYF; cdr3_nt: TGCGCCAGCAGCTTGACGACAGGGGACGAGCAGTACTTC
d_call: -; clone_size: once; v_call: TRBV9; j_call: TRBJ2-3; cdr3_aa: CASSGGVVDTQYF; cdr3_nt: TGTGCCAGCAGCGGAGGGGTTGTAGATACGCAGTATTTT
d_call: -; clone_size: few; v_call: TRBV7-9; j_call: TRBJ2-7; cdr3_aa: CASSLGTLYEQYF; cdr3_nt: TGTGCCAGCAGCCTGGGGACACTCTACGAGCAGTACTTC
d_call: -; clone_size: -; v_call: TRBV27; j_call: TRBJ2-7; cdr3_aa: CASSHGPSYEQYF; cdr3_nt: TGTGCCAGCAGCCATGGACCCTCCTACGAGCAGTACTTC
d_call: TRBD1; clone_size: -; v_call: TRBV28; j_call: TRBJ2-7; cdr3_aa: CASRRTGGYEQYF; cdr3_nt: TGTGCCAGCAGGAGAACAGGGGGGTACGAGCAGTACTTC
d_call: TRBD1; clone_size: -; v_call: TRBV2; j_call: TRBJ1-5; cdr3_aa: CASTQDRGLGQPQHF; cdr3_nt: TGTGCCAGCACCCAGGACAGGGGGCTCGGTCAGCCCCAGCATTTT
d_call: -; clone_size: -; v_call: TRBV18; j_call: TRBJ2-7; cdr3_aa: CASSGTHNYEQYF; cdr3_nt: TGTGCCAGCTCGGGAACACACAACTACGAGCAGTACTTC
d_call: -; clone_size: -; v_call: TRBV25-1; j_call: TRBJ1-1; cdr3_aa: CASPSPRRVNTEAFF; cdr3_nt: TGTGCCAGCCCAAGCCCCCGGCGGGTGAACACTGAAGCTTTCTTT
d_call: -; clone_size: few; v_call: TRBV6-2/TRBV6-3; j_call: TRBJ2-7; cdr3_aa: CASSHTGQRMGEQYF; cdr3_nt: TGTGCCAGCAGTCACACCGGACAGCGTATGGGCGAGCAGTACTTC
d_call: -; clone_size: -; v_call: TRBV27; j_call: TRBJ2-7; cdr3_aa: CASGPGPATYEQYF; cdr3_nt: TGTGCCAGCGGACCCGGGCCAGCTACCTACGAGCAGTACTTC
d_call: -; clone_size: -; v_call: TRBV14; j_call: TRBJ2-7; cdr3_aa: CASSYVSYEQYF; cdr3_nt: TGTGCCAGCAGCTACGTCTCCTACGAGCAGTACTTC
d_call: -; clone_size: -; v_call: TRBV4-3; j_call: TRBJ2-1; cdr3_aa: CASSQDRGGYNEQFF; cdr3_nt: TGCGCCAGCAGCCAAGACAGAGGAGGTTACAATGAGCAGTTCTTC
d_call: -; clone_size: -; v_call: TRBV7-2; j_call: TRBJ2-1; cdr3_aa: CASSAGIRNEQFF; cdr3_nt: TGTGCCAGCAGCGCGGGGATACGCAATGAGCAGTTCTTC
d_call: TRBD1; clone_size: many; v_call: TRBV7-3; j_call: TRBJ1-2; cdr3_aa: CASSPGQNYGYTF; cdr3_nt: TGCGCCAGCAGCCCGGGACAGAACTATGGCTACACCTTC
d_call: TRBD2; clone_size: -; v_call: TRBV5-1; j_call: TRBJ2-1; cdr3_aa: CASSLKQGARTSGINEQFF; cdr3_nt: TGCGCCAGCAGCTTAAAACAGGGGGCAAGGACTAGCGGGATAAATGAGCAGTTCTTC
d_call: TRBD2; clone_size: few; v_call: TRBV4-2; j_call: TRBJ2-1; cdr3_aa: CASSQEGSGGAYNEQFF; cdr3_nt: TGTGCCAGCAGCCAAGAAGGTAGCGGGGGGGCCTACAATGAGCAGTTCTTC
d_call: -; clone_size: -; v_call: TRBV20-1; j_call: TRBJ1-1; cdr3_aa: CSAREKGGARNTEAFF; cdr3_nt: TGCAGTGCTAGAGAAAAAGGGGGGGCTCGGAACACTGAAGCTTTCTTT
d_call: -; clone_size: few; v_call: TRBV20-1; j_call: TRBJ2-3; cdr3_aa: CSPGGGRTDTQYF; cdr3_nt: TGCAGTCCAGGGGGGGGGCGCACAGATACGCAGTATTTT
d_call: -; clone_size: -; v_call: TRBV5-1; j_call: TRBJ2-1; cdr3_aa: CASSLRGENEQFF; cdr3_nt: TGCGCCAGCAGCTTGAGGGGAGAAAATGAGCAGTTCTTC
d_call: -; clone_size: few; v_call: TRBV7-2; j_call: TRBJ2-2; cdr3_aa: CASSLSRRGELFF; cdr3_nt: TGTGCCAGCAGCTTAAGTCGCAGAGGGGAGCTGTTTTTT
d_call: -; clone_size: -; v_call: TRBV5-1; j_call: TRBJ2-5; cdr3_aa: CASNSTVGKETQYF; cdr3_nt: TGCGCCAGCAACTCCACGGTTGGAAAGGAGACCCAGTACTTC
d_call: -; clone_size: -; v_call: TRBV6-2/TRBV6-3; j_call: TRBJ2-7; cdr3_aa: CASTPRRGRGLGGEQYF; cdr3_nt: TGTGCCAGCACTCCGCGCAGGGGCCGAGGACTAGGCGGGGAGCAGTACTTC
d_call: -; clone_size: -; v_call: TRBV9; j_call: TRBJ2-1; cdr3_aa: CASSLAGFPSGEQFF; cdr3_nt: TGTGCCAGCAGCCTTGCAGGATTTCCGAGCGGTGAGCAGTTCTTC
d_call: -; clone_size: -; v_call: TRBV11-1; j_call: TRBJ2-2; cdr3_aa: CASSPNVGVTGELFF; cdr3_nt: TGTGCCAGCAGCCCCAACGTGGGGGTCACCGGGGAGCTGTTTTTT
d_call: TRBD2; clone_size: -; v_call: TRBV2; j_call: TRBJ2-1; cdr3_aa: CASSGEAGGGNEQFF; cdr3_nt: TGTGCCAGCAGTGGAGAAGCGGGAGGAGGGAATGAGCAGTTCTTC
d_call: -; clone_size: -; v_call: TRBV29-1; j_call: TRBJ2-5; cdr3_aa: CSVGQAQETQYF; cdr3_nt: TGCAGCGTTGGACAGGCACAAGAGACCCAGTACTTC
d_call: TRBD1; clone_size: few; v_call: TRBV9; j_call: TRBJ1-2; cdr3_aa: CASSAALDRRFGYTF; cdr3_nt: TGTGCCAGCAGCGCCGCATTGGACAGGAGGTTTGGCTACACCTTC
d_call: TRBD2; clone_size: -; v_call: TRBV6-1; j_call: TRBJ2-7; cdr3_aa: CASSDPQIAGKEQYF; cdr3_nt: TGTGCCAGCAGTGACCCCCAAATAGCGGGGAAGGAGCAGTACTTC
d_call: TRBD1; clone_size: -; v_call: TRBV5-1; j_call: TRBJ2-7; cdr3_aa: CASSQQGQGWGEQYF; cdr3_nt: TGCGCCAGCAGCCAACAAGGACAGGGATGGGGCGAGCAGTACTTC
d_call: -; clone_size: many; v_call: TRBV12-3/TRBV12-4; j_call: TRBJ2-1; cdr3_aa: CASSRGSYNEQFF; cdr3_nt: TGTGCCAGCAGCAGGGGCTCCTACAATGAGCAGTTCTTC
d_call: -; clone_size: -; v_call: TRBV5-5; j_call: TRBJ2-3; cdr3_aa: CACSFTSTDTQYF; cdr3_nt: TGTGCCTGCAGCTTCACGAGCACAGATACGCAGTATTTT
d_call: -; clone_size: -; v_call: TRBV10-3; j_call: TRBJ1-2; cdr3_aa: CAISAQGSGYGYTF; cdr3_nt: TGTGCCATCAGTGCCCAGGGTTCGGGCTATGGCTACACCTTC
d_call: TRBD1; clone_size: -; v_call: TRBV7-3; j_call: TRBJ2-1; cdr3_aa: CASSLLQGARFDEQFF; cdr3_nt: TGTGCCAGCAGCCTCTTACAGGGGGCGCGGTTCGATGAGCAGTTCTTC
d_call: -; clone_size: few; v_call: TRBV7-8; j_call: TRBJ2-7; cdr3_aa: CASSLGQSPLYEQYF; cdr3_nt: TGTGCCAGCAGCTTAGGGCAGTCACCCCTCTACGAGCAGTACTTC
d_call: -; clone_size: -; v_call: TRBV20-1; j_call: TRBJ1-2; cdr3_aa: CRSGTGARGYTF; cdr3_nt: TGCAGGTCTGGGACGGGCGCTCGTGGCTACACCTTC
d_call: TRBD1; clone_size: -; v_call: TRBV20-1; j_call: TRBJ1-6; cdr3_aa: CSAPGTGISYNSPLHF; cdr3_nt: TGCAGTGCTCCCGGGACAGGGATCTCCTATAATTCACCCCTCCACTTT
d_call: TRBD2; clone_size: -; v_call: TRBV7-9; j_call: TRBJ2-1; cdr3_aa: CASSQGLAGENEQFF; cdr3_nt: TGTGCCAGCAGCCAGGGACTAGCGGGCGAGAATGAGCAGTTCTTC
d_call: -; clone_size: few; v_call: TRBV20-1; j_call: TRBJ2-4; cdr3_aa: CSAPGITKNIQYF; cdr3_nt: TGCAGTGCGCCGGGGATTACCAAAAACATTCAGTACTTC
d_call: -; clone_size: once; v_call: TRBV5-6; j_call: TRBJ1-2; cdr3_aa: CASSLAYGGIYGYTF; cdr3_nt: TGTGCCAGCAGCTTGGCCTATGGGGGCATCTATGGCTACACCTTC
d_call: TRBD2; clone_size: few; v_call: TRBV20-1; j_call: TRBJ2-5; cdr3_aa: CSAPIRGRGRETQYF; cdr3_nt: TGCAGTGCGCCAATCCGCGGGAGAGGCCGGGAGACCCAGTACTTC
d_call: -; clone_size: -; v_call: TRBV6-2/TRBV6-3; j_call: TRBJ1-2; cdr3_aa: CASSYAVYGYTF; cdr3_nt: TGTGCCAGCAGTTACGCTGTCTATGGCTACACCTTC
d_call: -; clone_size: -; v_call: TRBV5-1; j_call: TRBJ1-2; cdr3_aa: CASSSLSGYDYGYTF; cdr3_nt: TGCGCCAGCAGCTCTCTAAGCGGGTATGACTATGGCTACACCTTC
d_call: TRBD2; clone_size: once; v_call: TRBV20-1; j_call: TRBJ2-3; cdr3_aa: CSAILAGGPDTQYF; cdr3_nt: TGCAGTGCTATTCTAGCGGGAGGGCCAGATACGCAGTATTTT
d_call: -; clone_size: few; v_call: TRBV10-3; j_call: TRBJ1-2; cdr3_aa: CAISESETSRGYTF; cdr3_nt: TGTGCCATCAGTGAGTCCGAAACCTCCCGCGGCTACACCTTC
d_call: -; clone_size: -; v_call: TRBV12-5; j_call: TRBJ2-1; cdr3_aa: CASGWVASGNVNEQFF; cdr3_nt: TGTGCTAGTGGTTGGGTCGCAAGTGGGAACGTCAATGAGCAGTTCTTC
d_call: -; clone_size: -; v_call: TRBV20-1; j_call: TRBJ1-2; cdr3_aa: CSARVATGLDYGYTF; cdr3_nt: TGCAGTGCTAGAGTCGCGACAGGCCTCGATTATGGCTACACCTTC
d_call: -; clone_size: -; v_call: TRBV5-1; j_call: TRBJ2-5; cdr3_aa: CASSSEPGGTVKQYF; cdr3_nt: TGCGCCAGCAGCTCGGAACCTGGGGGGACAGTTAAGCAGTACTTC
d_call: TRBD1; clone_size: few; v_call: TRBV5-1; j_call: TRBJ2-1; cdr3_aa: CASSLIGTGAYNEQFF; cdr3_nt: TGCGCCAGCAGCTTGATCGGGACAGGTGCCTACAATGAGCAGTTCTTC
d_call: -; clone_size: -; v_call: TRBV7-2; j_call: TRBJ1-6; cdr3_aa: CASSADGLLNSPLHF; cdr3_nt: TGTGCCAGCAGCGCGGACGGGCTGCTTAATTCACCCCTCCACTTT
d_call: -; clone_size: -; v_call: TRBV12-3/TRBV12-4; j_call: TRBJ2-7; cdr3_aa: CASSLDQGPHEQYF; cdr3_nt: TGTGCCAGCAGTTTAGACCAGGGGCCCCACGAGCAGTACTTC
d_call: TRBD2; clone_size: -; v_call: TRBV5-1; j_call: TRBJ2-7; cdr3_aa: CASSAYSGLTYEQYF; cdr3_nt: TGCGCCAGCAGCGCTTATAGCGGGCTAACCTACGAGCAGTACTTC
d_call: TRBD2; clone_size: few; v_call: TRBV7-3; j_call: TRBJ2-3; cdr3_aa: CASSFRGGSTDTQYF; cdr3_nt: TGTGCCAGCAGCTTTCGGGGGGGGAGCACAGATACGCAGTATTTT
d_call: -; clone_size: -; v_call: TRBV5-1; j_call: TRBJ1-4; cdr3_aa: CASSSLRDTGREKLFF; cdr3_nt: TGCGCCAGCAGCTCCTTACGGGACACAGGTCGAGAAAAACTGTTTTTT
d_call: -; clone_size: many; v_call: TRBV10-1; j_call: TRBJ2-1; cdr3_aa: CASSTGPWNEQFF; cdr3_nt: TGCGCCAGCAGTACAGGACCGTGGAATGAGCAGTTCTTC
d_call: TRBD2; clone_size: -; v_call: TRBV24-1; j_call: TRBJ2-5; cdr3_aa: CATSDPSGGAETQYF; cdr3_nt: TGTGCCACCAGTGATCCTAGCGGGGGGGCAGAGACCCAGTACTTC
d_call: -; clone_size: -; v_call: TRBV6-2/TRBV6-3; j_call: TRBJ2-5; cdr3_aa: CAGRYSGVYQETQYF; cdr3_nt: TGTGCCGGCAGGTACTCAGGGGTGTACCAAGAGACCCAGTACTTC
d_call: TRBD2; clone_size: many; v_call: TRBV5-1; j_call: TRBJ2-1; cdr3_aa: CASSFGGGLSYNEQFF; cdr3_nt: TGCGCCAGCAGCTTCGGCGGGGGGTTATCCTACAATGAGCAGTTCTTC
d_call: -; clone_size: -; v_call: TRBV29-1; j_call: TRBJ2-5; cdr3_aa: CSVVFGGYEQYF; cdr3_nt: TGCAGCGTTGTGTTTGGCGGTTATGAGCAGTACTTC
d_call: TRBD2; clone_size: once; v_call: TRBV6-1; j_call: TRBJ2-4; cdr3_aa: CASSPLELGRPIGKNIQYF; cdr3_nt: TGTGCCAGCAGCCCGTTGGAGCTCGGGAGGCCGATTGGCAAAAACATTCAGTACTTC
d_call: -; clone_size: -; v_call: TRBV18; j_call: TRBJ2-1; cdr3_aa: CASSPIGLNNEQFF; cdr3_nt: TGTGCCAGCTCACCAATAGGGTTAAACAATGAGCAGTTCTTC